This T cell receptor beta chain was recovered during a study of shared clonotypes between healthy human individuals (TCRdb year 2020). Context from the whole study: The cohort included three men and a couple of women between 18 and 49 years of age. Libraries were prepared and TCR repertoires were sequenced by different laboratories using diverse techniques, in order to increase sequencing depth and limit assay-specific biases. Between about 0.85 and 9.5 billion PBMCs per donor were obtained by leukapheresis. The study deeply sequenced blood TCR repertoires of five healthy adults to estimate repertoire size and the extent of clonotype sharing between individuals. The full study reports these points: Only blood was sampled, and tissue TCR repertoires likely differ from those in blood. Because the study included a small number of donors, the genetic and exposure-history diversity represented was limited. Based on pairwise subsampling, the degree of clonotype sharing among donors was expected to be affected by sequencing depth.

Using the deep immunoSEQ assay, multiplex PCR amplified TCR CDR3 regions from genomic DNA. Genomic DNA extracted from each cell subset was distributed evenly over all wells of several immunoSEQ 96-well plates, and each plate served as one replicate. For unsorted PBMC, each replicate PCR was loaded with 250 to 300 ng genomic DNA, equivalent to 25,000 to 35,000 T cell genomes. Unsorted PBMC genomic DNA was sequenced across ten immunoSEQ deep assay plates. The purified libraries were quantified using a Qubit 3.0 fluorometer, sized with a Bioanalyzer 2100, and then quantified again using the KAPA Library Quantification kit. Each immunoSEQ 96-well plate was sequenced on its own single-read 150-cycle Illumina NextSeq 550 flow cell. In the original analysis: Because the immunoSEQ output included only junctional sequences and no quality scores, the filtering could not be the same as the filtering used for full-length reads. To assign V/J genes and CDR3, sequences were annotated against IMGT germline references using PyIR, a Python wrapper for IgBLAST v1.9. Reads were removed for weak V/J assignments (E-value above 1e-6), missing CDR3, stop codons, out-of-frame junctions, or ambiguous translated residues. V3J clonotypes were defined as sequences sharing an identical inferred V gene, J gene, and CDR3 amino acid sequence. To compute the percentage overlap between repertoires, the number of shared unique clonotypes was divided by the size of the smaller repertoire. Richness of each repertoire was evaluated using RTK rarefaction, the Chao1 estimator, and Recon v2.1 estimates of unobserved clonotypes. This is the immuneACCESS table as TCRdb keeps it, with only in-frame sequences that have V and J called. A part of the clones is gone; compared with another copy, unresolved V genes explain less than half, and the rest is unexplained. D and trimming come from the DNA, and the V and J calls and clone size come from that table. The sample yields approximately 440,000 clones; approximately 80% were counted once. The ten largest make up about 11% of the sample.

Inclusive of the bounding cysteine and phenylalanine, the CDR3 is 12 residues long. The only DNA kept is the CDR3, 36 bases in frame from the first base. Per the germline V gene, SGHDT is the CDR1 and YYEEEE is the CDR2. V lost 5 bases and J lost 5 bases; the stretch between them is 11 bases long. A note on this clone: No cognate antigen has been identified for it. Base qualities are not recorded, but no much larger clone differs from it by a single base.

The donors were healthy, HIV-negative adults with no recently reported acute infections or vaccinations. Only Caucasian adults living in Nashville, Tennessee, USA were represented among the donors. For unsorted samples, some 87 million PBMCs were counted, and genomic DNA was extracted using the QIAamp DNA Blood Mini kit. After blood collection by leukapheresis, PBMCs were isolated using Ficoll-Histopaque density gradient centrifugation and then cryopreserved in the vapor phase of liquid nitrogen. This TCR was sampled from a middle-aged woman in good health. Some clones in this sample may be carry-over from other donors' samples. Recombination linked TRBV5-6 to TRBJ2-7; no D gene call is confident. Specimen: PBMCs. The bases read TGTGCCAGCAGTGAAGACGGAGACGAGCAGTACTTC. Protein translation: CASSEDGDEQYF.